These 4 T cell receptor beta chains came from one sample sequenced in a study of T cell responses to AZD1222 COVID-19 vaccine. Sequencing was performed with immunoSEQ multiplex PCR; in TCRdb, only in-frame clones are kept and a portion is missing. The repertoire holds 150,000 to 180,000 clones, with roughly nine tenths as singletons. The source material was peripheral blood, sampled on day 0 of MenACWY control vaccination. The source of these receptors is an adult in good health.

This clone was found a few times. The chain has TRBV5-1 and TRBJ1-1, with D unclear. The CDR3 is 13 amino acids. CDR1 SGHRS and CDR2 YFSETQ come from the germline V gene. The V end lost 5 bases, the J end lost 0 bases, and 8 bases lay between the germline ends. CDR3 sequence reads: CASSPSVNTEAFF. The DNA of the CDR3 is TGCGCCAGCAGTCCGTCGGTGAACACTGAAGCTTTCTTT.

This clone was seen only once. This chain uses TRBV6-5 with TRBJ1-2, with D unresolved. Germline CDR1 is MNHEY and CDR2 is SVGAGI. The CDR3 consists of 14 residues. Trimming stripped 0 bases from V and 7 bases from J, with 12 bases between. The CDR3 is CASSYSIKGGGYTF. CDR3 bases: TGTGCCAGCAGTTACTCGATTAAGGGAGGTGGCTACACCTTC.

The CDR3 coding sequence is TGTGCCAGCAGCTTAGGGTGGGCGTTACGGGTCAGTGAGCAGTTCTTC. This encodes CASSLGWALRVSEQFF. The V gene is TRBV7-3, the J gene TRBJ2-1; no clear D gene. The CDR3 is 16 residues long. Germline V gene data show CDR1 as SGHTA and CDR2 as FQGTGA. V was trimmed by 2 bases and J by 9 bases, leaving 20 bases between them.

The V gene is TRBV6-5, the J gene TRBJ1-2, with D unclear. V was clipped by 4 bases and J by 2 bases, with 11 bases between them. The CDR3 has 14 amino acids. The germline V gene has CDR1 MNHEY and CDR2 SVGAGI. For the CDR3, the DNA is TGTGCCAGCAGTTTAGGACGAACCAACTATGGCTACACCTTC. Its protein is CASSLGRTNYGYTF.